A single T cell receptor beta chain is shown here with its context. Its target is unknown. The CDR3 is 16 residues long. Germline V CDR1 and CDR2: SGHKS, YYEKEE (reference sequence). Trimming took off 5 bases at V and 4 bases at J, with 21 bases between the two ends. The 5'RACE method, run with constant-segment primers, produced TCR alpha and TCR beta cDNA libraries (carrying sample barcodes and UMIs). One entry per CDR3 protein, called by TCRdb with MiXCR from the 5' RACE reads. This sample has 250,000 to 350,000 distinct CDR3 sequences, with around a sixth found just once. The sample belongs to a study of T-cell memory formation after mild COVID-19. Overall study results and limits: Clones contracting across day 15 to 85 had a balanced CD4/CD8 profile; later expanding clones leaned CD4+. CD8+ contracting clones occupied EMRA, while CD4+ ones occupied mainly CM and EM.

This chain uses TRBV5-5 with TRBJ1-2; D unresolved. What was sequenced was PBMCs or a T cell subset sorted from them (not recorded which). This TCR was recovered from a man aged 18 to 29 who had mild COVID-19 (a few samples of this study predate the infection). Cell type and time point are not known. The CDR3: CASRSTDSGLIYGYTF. The CDR3 region has the DNA TGTGCCAGCAGGTCAACGGACTCCGGACTAATCTATGGCTACACCTTC.